The 21 T cell receptor beta chains listed next were all sequenced from one sample in a study of identical twins (dated by TCRdb to the mid-2010s). Library preparation employed 5' RACE. For sequencing, an Illumina HiSeq 2000 was employed. TCRdb itself trimmed the public reads at Q25 with fastp, ran MiXCR and retained productive beta chains. Each entry merges the rows of one CDR3 protein and shows their most common DNA and genes. In all, the sample holds roughly 710,000 distinct CDR3 sequences, and 6.1% of those were seen once. The ten biggest clones cover around 2% of the sample. What was sequenced was naive T cells sorted from blood. The cell subset or site label on this specimen signifies: cells isolated with a human naive T-cell isolation kit. The receptor source for this set is a man aged 18 to 30 in good health.

The chain has TRBV10-3 and TRBJ1-1, with D maybe TRBD1 (6 bases). The V gene lost 5 bases and the J gene lost 3 bases, with 13 bases spanning the gap. Germline V gene sequence: CDR1 ENHRY, CDR2 SYGVKD. The CDR3 is made up of 14 amino acids. The CDR3 reads CAISWGGRDTEAFF. In nucleotides, the CDR3 is TGTGCCATCAGTTGGGGGGGCCGGGACACTGAAGCTTTCTTT.

This sequence joins TRBV7-6 and TRBJ2-7; D is unresolved. The CDR3 has 14 residues. Between the trimmed V and J ends, which lost 1 base and 3 bases, there was a span of 10 bases. The V gene's germline CDR1 is SGHVS and CDR2 FNYEAQ. CDR3 sequence reads: CASSLELNSYEQYV. The CDR3 nucleotides are TGTGCCAGCAGCTTAGAGTTGAACAGCTACGAGCAGTACGTC.

The chain has TRBV5-1 and TRBJ2-1; D is perhaps TRBD2 (5 bases). The germline V and J ends were trimmed by 2 bases and 7 bases, with 13 bases remaining between them. CDR1 and CDR2 (germline): SGHRS, YFSETQ. This CDR3 spans 14 amino acids. CDR3 amino acids: CASSFLRSGNEQFF. As DNA, the CDR3 is TGCGCCAGCAGCTTTCTACGGTCGGGGAATGAGCAGTTCTTC.

V is TRBV20-1 and J is TRBJ1-2; tentative D call: TRBD1 (5 bases). Trimming shortened V by 4 bases and J by 6 bases, and 12 bases separated the two germline ends. The CDR3 totals 12 residues. Germline CDR1 is DFQATT and CDR2 is SNEGSKA (reference sequence). CDR3 loop: CSAINRRNGYTF. The DNA of the CDR3 is TGCAGTGCTATAAACAGGAGGAATGGCTACACCTTC.

The table lists this clonotype with a few counts. The V gene is TRBV5-1, the J gene TRBJ2-5; D assignment may be TRBD1 or TRBD2 (5 bases each). V dropped 4 bases and J dropped 5 bases, with 15 bases sitting between them. CDR3 length equals 14 residues. Germline loops: CDR1 SGHRS, CDR2 YFSETQ. CDR3 amino acids: CASSPSGPWETQYF. CDR3 DNA sequence: TGCGCCAGCAGCCCGTCGGGACCTTGGGAGACCCAGTACTTC.

This clonotype came up many times. The chain is built from TRBV12-3 or TRBV12-4 and TRBJ2-4; TRBD2 is a possible D gene (5 bases). V shed 2 bases and J shed 6 bases, with 11 bases lying between them. The CDR3 is made up of 14 amino acids. The CDR3, as DNA: TGTGCCAGCAGTTTATGGGAGTGGGTAAACATTCAGTACTTC. Amino acid sequence: CASSLWEWVNIQYF.

This clonotype was observed many times. The chain joins TRBV20-1 to TRBJ2-3; TRBD1 matches 9 bases. The CDR3 covers 18 residues. Germline V gives CDR1 DFQATT, CDR2 SNEGSKA (reference sequence). The V gene end was trimmed by 3 bases and the J gene end by 3 bases; junction bases not matched to a gene: 16. For the CDR3, the DNA is TGCAGTGCTAGTCCCCCCGGCCCGGGACAGGGTTATACAGATACGCAGTATTTT. The encoded protein is CSASPPGPGQGYTDTQYF.

This clonotype has ten or more counts. The J gene is TRBJ2-3, the V gene TRBV29-1; 7 bases agree with TRBD2. The CDR3 extends over 16 amino acids. The ends lost 4 bases at V and 0 bases at J; junction bases unmatched: 10. Per the germline V gene, CDR1 is SQVTM and CDR2 is ANQGSEA. CDR3 loop: CSVVSGASGSTDTQYF. Here the CDR3 DNA reads TGCAGCGTTGTCTCTGGCGCTAGCGGTAGCACAGATACGCAGTATTTT.

The sample holds many counts of this clonotype. The CDR3 loop reads CSVEKVKGYGYTF. CDR3 coding DNA: TGCAGCGTTGAAAAAGTAAAGGGTTATGGCTACACCTTC. The chain carries TRBV29-1 and TRBJ1-2; no clear D. V was pared by 2 bases and J by 5 bases, with 12 bases between. Germline lookup yields CDR1 SQVTM and CDR2 ANQGSEA. The CDR3 has 13 amino acids.

This clonotype was picked up many times. The chain carries TRBV10-3 and TRBJ1-3; 8 bases agree with TRBD1. This CDR3 is 14 amino acids long. Germline CDR1 ENHRY, CDR2 SYGVKD. J gave up 3 bases and V 4 bases, and 2 bases lay outside the gene matches. CDR3 sequence (DNA): TGTGCCATCAGTGGGGGACAGGATGGAAACACCATATATTTT. Protein product: CAISGGQDGNTIYF.

This clonotype was seen ten or more times. This rearrangement joins TRBV15 to TRBJ2-5, with D possibly called TRBD1 or TRBD2 (5 bases each). From germline, CDR1 is LNHNV and CDR2 YYDKDF (reference sequence). The CDR3 is 13 amino acids. Trimming cost V 5 bases and J 5 bases, with 12 bases left between them. The CDR3 region is CATSYRGGETQYF. The CDR3 coding sequence is TGTGCCACCAGCTACCGGGGCGGGGAGACCCAGTACTTC.

This clonotype has at least ten counts. The J gene is TRBJ1-3, the V gene TRBV29-1, with D hard to call. The CDR3 length is 13 residues. Per the germline V gene, CDR1 is SQVTM and CDR2 is ANQGSEA. V gave up 1 base and J gave up 0 bases, with 4 bases separating them. The DNA for the CDR3 is TGCAGCGTTGAAGGGATCTCTGGAAACACCATATATTTT. Translated, it gives CSVEGISGNTIYF.

This clonotype came up many times. The J gene is TRBJ1-5, the V gene TRBV24-1; D unresolved. The CDR3 totals 13 residues. V was shortened by 1 base and J by 5 bases, with 5 bases between the two germline ends. The germline V gene has CDR1 KGHDR and CDR2 SFDVKD. CDR3 loop: CATSDFNDQPQHF. CDR3 in DNA: TGTGCCACCAGTGATTTTAACGATCAGCCCCAGCATTTT.

This clonotype was counted between two and nine times. The CDR3 DNA sequence: TGTGCCAGCAGTTACTTGGGCCAGGGAGAGACCCAGTACTTC. It is translated as CASSYLGQGETQYF. The rearrangement uses TRBV6-5 and TRBJ2-5, with D tentatively TRBD1 (5 bases). Germline CDR1 and CDR2: MNHEY and SVGAGI. V lost 1 base and J 4 bases, leaving 10 bases between the germline ends. The length of the CDR3 is 14 residues.

J is TRBJ2-2 and V is TRBV6-5, with 7 bases lining up with TRBD1. The ends lost 2 bases at V and 2 bases at J; junction bases unmatched: 5. CDR3 length: 16 amino acids. CDR1 is MNHEY, CDR2 SVGAGI, per germline. CDR3 sequence: CASSYKRDRNTGELFF. The CDR3 DNA sequence: TGTGCCAGCAGTTACAAGAGGGACAGAAACACCGGGGAGCTGTTTTTT.

The gene calls are TRBV11-2 and TRBJ2-5; tentative D call: TRBD2 (6 bases). CDR3 length equals 16 residues. Germline CDR1 and CDR2: SGHAT and FQNNGV. V lost 6 bases to trimming and J lost 2 bases, with 19 bases between them. The CDR3 spells CASRGEPTSIQETQYF. The DNA for the CDR3 is TGTGCCAGCAGAGGGGAACCGACTAGTATACAAGAGACCCAGTACTTC.

J is TRBJ2-7 and V is TRBV6-2 or TRBV6-3; D is unresolved. The V gene's germline CDR1 is MNHEY and CDR2 SVGEGT. The ends were cut back, 0 bases at V and 5 bases at J, with 11 bases in the middle. The CDR3 is made up of 14 amino acids. In DNA form, the CDR3 reads TGTGCCAGCAGTTACTCTCCCGGTTTCGACGAGCAGTACTTC. Translation: CASSYSPGFDEQYF.

The chain joins TRBV5-1 to TRBJ1-1; maybe TRBD1 (6 bases). Germline CDR1 and CDR2: SGHRS and YFSETQ. CDR3 length: 14 residues. The ends were cut back, 4 bases at V and 3 bases at J, with 13 bases in the middle. CDR3 in amino acids: CASSRTAMYTEAFF. The CDR3 nucleotides are TGCGCCAGCAGCCGGACAGCTATGTACACTGAAGCTTTCTTT.

This clonotype was seen just once. The rearrangement links TRBV4-3 to TRBJ2-5; D remains unclear. The V gene lost 3 bases and the J gene lost 2 bases, with 13 bases spanning the gap. This CDR3 comprises 15 residues. Germline V gene sequence: CDR1 LGHNA, CDR2 YSLEER. CDR3 sequence: CASSQGLTPQETQYF. DNA for the CDR3: TGCGCCAGCAGCCAGGGGTTAACACCTCAAGAGACCCAGTACTTC.

This clonotype was seen a handful of times. V gene TRBV20-1 combines with J gene TRBJ2-7; no definite D call. Germline V gene sequence: CDR1 DFQATT, CDR2 SNEGSKA (reference sequence). This CDR3 is built from 19 residues. V was pared by 0 bases and J by 3 bases, with 27 bases between. The CDR3 protein is CSARDRSGGPGRSLYEQYF. The CDR3 nucleotides read TGCAGTGCTAGAGATCGTTCAGGTGGGCCTGGGCGGTCCCTCTACGAGCAGTACTTC.

V is TRBV2 and J is TRBJ2-3; unclear D gene. Germline loops: CDR1 SNHLY, CDR2 FYNNEI. Trimming stripped 4 bases from V and 4 bases from J, with 12 bases between. CDR3 length: 14 residues. CDR3 protein: CASSGGRSPDTQYF. CDR3 DNA sequence: TGTGCCAGCAGTGGGGGAAGATCCCCAGATACGCAGTATTTT.